A selection of T cell receptor beta chains follows, all from one sample in a study of T cell repertoires in cytomegalovirus infection. Which antigens these TCRs recognize remains unknown. Each CDR3 protein gets one entry after TCRdb re-called the reads with MiXCR. Of 360,000 or so distinct CDR3 sequences listed, roughly 34% were seen once; the top ten hold approximately 13%. Material: cultured PBMCs, obtained from culture after CMV antigen stimulation. The receptors originated from a human donor in good health (CMV status not recorded). Some clones in this sample may be carry-over from other donors' samples. Each CDR3 is given with its conserved first and last residue. A D gene is named only where the DNA matches it firmly. Expanded clones get a size class; other rows say once, few or many, or leave the size out.

abundance	d_gene	j_gene	v_gene	CDR3nt	CDR3aa
NA	NA	TRBJ2-3	TRBV9	TGTGCCAGCAGCGCCGCCCTGGGCAGAACAGATACGCAGTATTTT	CASSAALGRTDTQYF
once	NA	TRBJ2-3	TRBV20-1	TGCAGTGCTAGAACACTAGATAGCACAGATACGCAGTATTTT	CSARTLDSTDTQYF
many	NA	TRBJ1-1	TRBV19	TGTGCCATCATACTTCGGAACACTGAAGCTTTCTTT	CAIILRNTEAFF
few	NA	TRBJ1-2	TRBV7-9	TGTGCCAGCAGCCCCACTGAGTATGGCTACACCTTC	CASSPTEYGYTF
many	NA	TRBJ2-5	TRBV7-2	TGTGCCAGCAGCCCAGGGACTGGTGCTATAGAGACCCAGTACTTC	CASSPGTGAIETQYF
NA	NA	TRBJ2-1	TRBV20-1	TGCAGTGCTAGAGAAAGGAATGAGCAGTTCTTC	CSARERNEQFF
NA	NA	TRBJ2-3	TRBV7-2	TGTGCCAGCAGCTTAGGACCAGGGGCAGATACGCAGTATTTT	CASSLGPGADTQYF
NA	NA	TRBJ1-2	TRBV7-9	TGTGCCAGCAGCTTGAGTTTAGGCAATGGCTACACCTTC	CASSLSLGNGYTF
NA	NA	TRBJ2-1	TRBV6-2/TRBV6-3	TGTGCCAGCAGGAACAGTGCCTGGGGGGATGAGCAGTTCTTC	CASRNSAWGDEQFF
NA	TRBD1	TRBJ2-3	TRBV6-2/TRBV6-3	TGTGCCAGCAGTGAAAGGACAGGGCGGTTACGGACAGATACGCAGTATTTT	CASSERTGRLRTDTQYF
NA	TRBD1	TRBJ2-7	TRBV19	TGTGCCAGTAGTATCGAGACAGGGAGCTCCTACGAGCAGTACTTC	CASSIETGSSYEQYF
NA	NA	TRBJ2-1	TRBV7-9	TGTGCCAGCAGCTTCGGTGAGCAGTTCTTC	CASSFGEQFF
NA	TRBD2	TRBJ2-1	TRBV7-2	TGTGCCAGCAGCTTTTTGGGACTAGCGGGAGGTAATGAGCAGTTCTTC	CASSFLGLAGGNEQFF
few	NA	TRBJ2-1	TRBV7-8	TGTGCCAGCAGCGCAGACAGGATTTCCTACAATGAGCAGTTCTTC	CASSADRISYNEQFF
many	NA	TRBJ2-7	TRBV11-1	TGTGCCAGCAGCTTAGGAGGGGCGAGAGAGCAGTACTTC	CASSLGGAREQYF
NA	TRBD1	TRBJ1-5	TRBV15	TGTGCCACCAGCAGAGATGCAGGGGGCCATCAGCCCCAGCATTTT	CATSRDAGGHQPQHF
NA	TRBD2	TRBJ2-1	TRBV20-1	TGCAGTGCCTCTTCCCCGGGACTAGCGGGAGGTTCCTACAATGAGCAGTTCTTC	CSASSPGLAGGSYNEQFF
NA	NA	TRBJ2-6	TRBV19	TGTGCCAGTAGTATAGATCATCTGCACTCATCTGGGGCCAACGTCCTGACTTTC	CASSIDHLHSSGANVLTF
NA	NA	TRBJ1-1	TRBV4-3	TGCGCCAGCAGCCAGCGGGAGAGGACGGGTGAAGCTTTCTTT	CASSQRERTGEAFF
NA	TRBD1	TRBJ2-3	TRBV7-8	TGTGCCAGCAGCTGGACAGGGGATCCAAGCACAGATACGCAGTATTTT	CASSWTGDPSTDTQYF
many	NA	TRBJ1-1	TRBV5-1	TGCGCCAGCAGCTTGTCAGGGGTAGCTTTCTTT	CASSLSGVAFF
NA	NA	TRBJ2-7	TRBV27	TGTGCCAGCAGTTTATTGCAGGGGTCTATCTACGAGCAGTACTTC	CASSLLQGSIYEQYF
NA	NA	TRBJ1-2	TRBV19	TGTGCCAGTAGTATAGATGGCAGAGACTACACCTTC	CASSIDGRDYTF
NA	TRBD1	TRBJ2-5	TRBV12-3/TRBV12-4	TGTGCCAGCAGTGCACAGGGGTGGGAGACCCAGTACTTC	CASSAQGWETQYF